These T cell receptor beta chains were read from a single sample in a study of regulatory T cells in long-lasting Graves disease. TCRdb independently ran MiXCR on the multiplex PCR reads; one entry per CDR3 protein. This sample carries roughly 500,000 distinct CDR3 sequences, approximately 15% of them seen once, and the ten largest clones take 10%. A further study also used this sample, focusing on T cells in Graves' hyperthyroidism and ophthalmopathy.

Here the sequenced sample was peripheral blood mononuclear cells (PBMCs), taken at new diagnosis, from a patient treated with antithyroid drugs. These receptors were obtained from a man aged 25-45 years with Graves disease. CDR3s include the opening cysteine and the closing phenylalanine or tryptophan.

J gene: TRBJ2-1; V gene: TRBV6-2/TRBV6-3; CDR3 protein: CATCPGGRLNEQFF
J gene: TRBJ2-1; V gene: TRBV2; CDR3 protein: CASSAPGAGEDEQFF
J gene: TRBJ1-1; V gene: TRBV19; CDR3 protein: CASSNGTGRWMNTEAFF
J gene: TRBJ2-7; V gene: TRBV20-1; CDR3 protein: CSQKGQGYEQYF
J gene: TRBJ2-7; V gene: TRBV2; CDR3 protein: CASPQRELRLEQYF
J gene: TRBJ2-1; V gene: TRBV15; CDR3 protein: CATRRAGSPYNEQFF
J gene: TRBJ2-5; V gene: TRBV24-1; CDR3 protein: CATSDSVGGQETQYF
J gene: TRBJ1-3; V gene: TRBV6-5; CDR3 protein: CASSSGTGQGVNTIYF
J gene: TRBJ1-2; V gene: TRBV7-9; CDR3 protein: CASSFWPTGGYTF
J gene: TRBJ1-2; V gene: TRBV19; CDR3 protein: CASIRGPGEGGGYTF
J gene: TRBJ2-5; V gene: TRBV7-2; CDR3 protein: CASSLAGGKRQETQYF
J gene: TRBJ1-3; V gene: TRBV29-1; CDR3 protein: CSVTSGNTIYF
J gene: TRBJ2-1; V gene: TRBV10-3; CDR3 protein: CAISDTLNNEQFF
J gene: TRBJ1-1; V gene: TRBV7-6; CDR3 protein: CASRLPVRWNTEAFF
J gene: TRBJ2-3; V gene: TRBV7-6; CDR3 protein: CASSFREATDTQYF
J gene: TRBJ2-1; V gene: TRBV10-1; CDR3 protein: CASTGGGPYNEQFF
J gene: TRBJ1-2; V gene: TRBV19; CDR3 protein: CASSTQAGTYGYTF
J gene: NA; V gene: TRBV24-1; CDR3 protein: CATETKDEQYF
J gene: TRBJ2-1; V gene: TRBV24-1; CDR3 protein: CATSDPRTHNEQFF
J gene: TRBJ1-2; V gene: TRBV5-6; CDR3 protein: CASSWTGPEGYTF
J gene: TRBJ2-3; V gene: TRBV2; CDR3 protein: CASSEIDYPVYGTQYF
J gene: TRBJ2-7; V gene: TRBV29-1; CDR3 protein: CSVRWRGGNYEQYF
J gene: TRBJ2-7; V gene: TRBV29-1; CDR3 protein: CSFVRGDTYEQYF
J gene: TRBJ2-7; V gene: TRBV2; CDR3 protein: CASRDTPGQYF
J gene: TRBJ2-2; V gene: TRBV24-1; CDR3 protein: CASSDRGLFGELFF
J gene: TRBJ2-1; V gene: TRBV30; CDR3 protein: CAWSRDRSYNEQFF
J gene: TRBJ2-6; V gene: TRBV6-1; CDR3 protein: CASSEEIGSAGANVLTF
J gene: TRBJ2-3; V gene: TRBV28; CDR3 protein: CASSQPGLLSDAQYF
J gene: TRBJ2-1; V gene: TRBV25-1; CDR3 protein: CASSDLGLAGGGSYNEQFF
J gene: TRBJ1-2; V gene: TRBV12-3/TRBV12-4; CDR3 protein: CASSTGTEYGYTF
J gene: TRBJ2-5; V gene: TRBV6-1; CDR3 protein: CASSEWGETQYF
J gene: TRBJ1-1; V gene: TRBV11-2; CDR3 protein: CASTGTGFNTEAFF
J gene: TRBJ2-1; V gene: TRBV5-5; CDR3 protein: CASSLRLAGGSYEQFF
J gene: TRBJ2-1; V gene: TRBV7-9; CDR3 protein: CASSSRRDLNNEQFF
J gene: TRBJ2-5; V gene: TRBV4-2; CDR3 protein: CASSGGLLGVETQYF
J gene: TRBJ1-4; V gene: TRBV6-1; CDR3 protein: CASITDRGHEKLFF
J gene: TRBJ2-7; V gene: TRBV29-1; CDR3 protein: CSVEVQGGIGQYF
J gene: TRBJ2-1; V gene: TRBV9; CDR3 protein: CASSVAGQVGHNEQFF
J gene: TRBJ2-1; V gene: TRBV12-3/TRBV12-4; CDR3 protein: CASGREVDNEQFF
J gene: TRBJ2-7; V gene: TRBV30; CDR3 protein: CAWQRGAGGSNEQYF
J gene: TRBJ1-3; V gene: TRBV10-3; CDR3 protein: CAIGGDTGMAIYF
J gene: TRBJ2-2; V gene: TRBV7-9; CDR3 protein: CASSLGLETGELFF
J gene: TRBJ2-1; V gene: TRBV2; CDR3 protein: CASSESSGSNEQFF
J gene: TRBJ2-5; V gene: TRBV12-3/TRBV12-4; CDR3 protein: CASSLDLEETQYF
J gene: TRBJ2-3; V gene: TRBV24-1; CDR3 protein: CATSDPRGTGGTDTQYF